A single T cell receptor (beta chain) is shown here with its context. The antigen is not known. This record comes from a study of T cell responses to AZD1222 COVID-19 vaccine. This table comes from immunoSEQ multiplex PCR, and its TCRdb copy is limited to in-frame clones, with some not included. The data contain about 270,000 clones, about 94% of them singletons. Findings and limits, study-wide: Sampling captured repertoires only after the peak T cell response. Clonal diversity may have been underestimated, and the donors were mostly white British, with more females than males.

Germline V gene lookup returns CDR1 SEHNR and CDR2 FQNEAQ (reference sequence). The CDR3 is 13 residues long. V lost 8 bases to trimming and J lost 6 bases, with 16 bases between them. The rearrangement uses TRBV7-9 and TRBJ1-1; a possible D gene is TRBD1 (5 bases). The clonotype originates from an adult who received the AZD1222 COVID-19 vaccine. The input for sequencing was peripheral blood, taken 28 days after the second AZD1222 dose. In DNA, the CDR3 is TGTGCCAGCCGGCAGCCGAGGGGCCCTGAAGCTTTCTTT. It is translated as CASRQPRGPEAFF. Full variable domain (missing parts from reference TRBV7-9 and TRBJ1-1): DTGVSQNPRHKITKRGQNVTFRCDPISEHNRLYWYRQTLGQGPEFLTYFQNEAQLEKSRLLSDRFSAERPKGSFSTLEIQRTEQGDSAMYLCASRQPRGPEAFFGQGTRLTVV.